Listed below are T cell receptor beta chains from one sample, sequenced in a study of CD8+ T cells in alopecia areata. Some clones are missing from TCRdb's copy, which holds only in-frame ones; the method was immunoSEQ multiplex PCR. The table lists approximately 150,000 clones, roughly 60% of them singletons. The sample here was CD4+ T cells sorted from blood, taken between weeks 55 and 70, from a patient treated with tofacitinib. These receptor sequences come from a human donor with alopecia areata. CDR3s include the opening cysteine and the closing phenylalanine or tryptophan. The D gene is left open where the match is weak. Only some rows state a clone size, as once, few, many or a class for expanded clones.

size: .; J: TRBJ2-3; V: TRBV7-9; D: TRBD2; CDR3: CASSFLAGGPDTQYF; DNA: TGTGCCAGCAGCTTCCTAGCGGGGGGGCCGGATACGCAGTATTTT
size: .; J: TRBJ1-5; V: TRBV6-5; D: .; CDR3: CASRGPNQPQHF; DNA: TGTGCCAGCCGGGGACCTAATCAGCCCCAGCATTTT
size: once; J: TRBJ2-1; V: TRBV2; D: TRBD2; CDR3: CASKASGLVEQFF; DNA: TGTGCCAGCAAGGCTAGCGGTTTAGTTGAGCAGTTCTTC
size: .; J: TRBJ2-1; V: TRBV9; D: .; CDR3: CASSVGTVQYNEQFF; DNA: TGTGCCAGCAGCGTAGGTACAGTTCAATACAATGAGCAGTTCTTC
size: .; J: TRBJ1-6; V: TRBV9; D: TRBD1; CDR3: CASSATGQAGRSPLHF; DNA: TGTGCCAGCAGCGCAACCGGACAGGCAGGACGTTCACCCCTCCACTTT
size: once; J: TRBJ1-2; V: TRBV9; D: .; CDR3: CASSATGSYGYTF; DNA: TGTGCCAGCAGCGCCACAGGGAGTTATGGCTACACCTTC
size: .; J: TRBJ1-1; V: TRBV15; D: .; CDR3: CATSRARTANTEAFF; DNA: TGTGCCACCAGCAGAGCTCGGACGGCTAACACTGAAGCTTTCTTT
size: few; J: TRBJ1-2; V: TRBV5-6; D: .; CDR3: CASSLLTRYTF; DNA: TGTGCCAGCAGCTTGTTGACCCGCTACACCTTC
size: .; J: TRBJ2-5; V: TRBV7-3; D: .; CDR3: CASSLWGLGETQYF; DNA: TGTGCCAGCAGCTTATGGGGTCTGGGGGAGACCCAGTACTTC
size: .; J: TRBJ2-7; V: TRBV5-1; D: .; CDR3: CASSLDSPYEQYF; DNA: TGCGCCAGCAGCCTTGACAGTCCCTACGAGCAGTACTTC